One T cell receptor (beta chain) is described in this entry. V trimming: 7 bases; J trimming: 7 bases; junction bases outside the gene matches: 9. CDR3 size: 13 residues. CDR1 MNHEY and CDR2 SMNVEV come from the germline V gene (reference sequence). A second PCR of about 7 to 12 cycles used a sample-barcoded 5' primer and a J-beta primer mix. No fewer than 2.5 million CDR3-containing paired-end reads came from each sample. TCRdb reanalysed the 5' RACE reads using MiXCR and keeps one entry per CDR3 protein. This table has 950,000 to 1,200,000 distinct CDR3 sequences, roughly two fifths appearing once. The data were obtained in a study of blood T cells in healthy people across ages. Study in general: Per every two T cells, about one barcoded beta molecule was captured by template switching.

The study isolated at least 7 million PBMCs from each sample. The receptor comes from a man aged 18 to 29 in good health. The chain couples TRBV27 to TRBJ1-1; the match to TRBD1 covers 7 bases. Sequences were obtained from blood. Written as DNA, the CDR3 is TGTGCCAGCATGGCAGGGGGTTTGGGTGAAGCTTTCTTT. Protein sequence: CASMAGGLGEAFF.